This entry describes one TCR beta chain. Its antigen is currently not known. Qualities for individual bases were not recorded, and no much larger clone is one base off. The sample originates from a study of shared clonotypes between healthy human individuals (dated by TCRdb to the early 2020s). Regarding the research as a whole: The cohort included three men and a couple of women between 18 and 49 years of age. For each donor, three plates each were used for CD4 naive and CD4 memory, two plates were used for CD8 naive, and one plate was used for CD8 memory. Blood TCR repertoires of about 5 healthy adults were deeply sequenced to estimate repertoire size and the extent of clonotype sharing between individuals. To increase sequencing depth and limit assay-specific biases, different laboratories used diverse techniques to prepare libraries and sequence TCR repertoires. Between about 0.8 and 9 billion PBMCs per donor were obtained by leukapheresis. Beyond this particular receptor, the publication reports: Compared with non-shared clonotypes, clonotypes shared by all four sorted-subset donors had higher generation probabilities. Naive subsets generally had larger estimated clonotype richness than memory subsets did. Approximately 5% of naive CD4, 3.5% of naive CD8, 2% to 2.5% of memory CD4, and 0.4% of memory CD8 clonotypes were shared across several donors. Because the study included only a small number of donors, the genetic and exposure-history diversity represented was limited. Pairwise subsampling led to the expectation that sequencing depth would affect the degree of clonotype sharing among donors. Sampling was restricted to blood, and TCR repertoires in tissue are likely to differ from TCR repertoires in blood. Rarefaction of sorted-subset datasets indicated incomplete sequencing despite the large sequencing depth.

Healthy HIV-negative adults with no recently reported acute infections or vaccinations were included as donors. All donors were Caucasian adults living in Nashville, Tennessee, USA. CD4+ T cells were enriched by magnetic negative selection; naive cells were then positively selected on CD45RA, and the negative fraction formed the memory subset. Blood was collected by leukapheresis, and PBMCs were isolated by Ficoll-Histopaque density gradient centrifugation and then cryopreserved in liquid nitrogen vapor phase. Analytical flow cytometry was used to check the purity and quantity of each magnetically sorted T cell population. Genomic DNA was isolated from each sorted fraction and quantified by UV absorbance on a Nanodrop 2000c. TCR CDR3 regions were amplified from genomic DNA by multiplex PCR using the deep immunoSEQ assay. Extracted genomic DNA from each cell subset was spread evenly across all wells of several immunoSEQ 96-well plates, with each plate serving as a replicate. For sorted subsets, approximately 0.2 ug of genomic DNA, equivalent to around 29,000 T cell genomes, went into each replicate PCR. The purified libraries were quantified using a Qubit 3.0 fluorometer, sized with a Bioanalyzer 2100, and then quantified again using the KAPA Library Quantification kit. Every immunoSEQ 96-well plate was sequenced on a dedicated single-read 150-cycle Illumina NextSeq 550 flow cell. Per the original workflow: Because the immunoSEQ output held only junctional sequences and lacked quality scores, the filtering could not match the filtering applied to full-length reads. Sequences were annotated with PyIR, a Python wrapper for IgBLAST v1.9, and V/J genes and CDR3 were assigned using IMGT germline references. Any read was removed if the V/J assignment was weak (E-value above 1e-6), the CDR3 was missing, or the read contained stop codons, out-of-frame junctions, or ambiguous translated residues. V3J clonotypes were defined as sequences sharing the same inferred V gene, J gene, and CDR3 amino acid sequence. Percentage overlap between repertoires was calculated by dividing the number of shared unique clonotypes by the size of the smaller repertoire. Three approaches were used to assess repertoire richness: RTK rarefaction, the Chao1 estimator, and Recon v2.1 estimates of unobserved clonotypes. OLGA was used to compute generation probabilities for all TCRbeta clonotypes that the gDNA method yielded from several donors. TCRdb mirrors the immuneACCESS table, restricted to in-frame sequences. Some clones are absent from its copies; in checked studies, under half trace to an unresolved V gene, and the reason for the others is unknown. That table is the source of V, J and clone size, and D and trimming were worked out from the DNA. This sample gives 2 million to 2.5 million clones in total; approximately 95% of them show up just once. Of the sample, roughly 0.13% falls within the top ten clones.

The CDR3, cysteine through phenylalanine, is 13 amino acids long. Only the CDR3 DNA is retained, 39 bases long and in frame from the first base. Per the germline V gene, MGHDK is the CDR1 and SYGVNS is the CDR2. V loses 9 bases of germline sequence and J loses 7 bases, and the interval between the two ends is 17 bases. The TCR sequence derives from a man aged 18 to 29 in good health. The material sequenced was naive CD4+ T cells sorted from blood. This sample's cell subset or site label indicates: CD45RA+ positively selected. Here the chain combines TRBV25-1 and TRBJ2-3; 6 matching bases give a weak D call of TRBD2. The base sequence is TGTGCCAGTATCCCGTGGGGGGAAAATACGCAGTATTTT. Translation gives CASIPWGENTQYF.